This T cell receptor (beta chain) was identified during a study of blood T cells in healthy people across ages (dated by TCRdb to between 2014 and 2017). At the level of the whole study: In model experiments, template switching captured roughly one uniquely barcoded TCR beta cDNA molecule for every two T cells. To avoid experimental bias, donors of different ages were distributed randomly across sequencing lanes. Using the same blood draw, the study looked at two additional independent replicas of 1 million unique cDNA reads for two donors, one aged 18 to 30 and the other aged 80 or older. Using deep sequencing normalized with unique cDNA molecular identifiers, the study measured how TCR beta repertoire diversity changes with age. Donors were grouped into four age groups: young (average approximately 16 years), middle-aged (approximately 41), aged (about 60) and long-lived (about 82).

This clonotype occurred a few times. Its antigen remains undetermined. No qualities accompany the bases; no much larger clone lies one base away. Inclusive of the bounding cysteine and phenylalanine, the CDR3 is 13 residues long. CDR3 DNA only is kept here, 39 bases in frame from base 1. CDR1 and CDR2, per the germline V gene (reference sequence), are LGHDT and YNNKEL. What the study reported, not specific to this receptor: A strong correlation was found between observed TCR beta diversity and the percentage of naive T cells measured by flow cytometry. Donor CMV infection status was unknown, potentially confounding age-related changes in expanded clonotypes. Estimates of total diversity based on one million sequenced T cells were considered lower bounds and underestimates. Observed TCR beta diversity per million T cells fell roughly linearly with age, and a significant reduction was already apparent by age approximately 41. Conclusive comparison of naive and antigen-experienced compartments was prevented by the profiling of bulk unsorted PBMCs. Compared with the aged group, the long-lived group had more naive CD4+ T cells, fewer expanded clones and increased TCR diversity, a pattern suggesting age selection.

Receptors were amplified or captured by 5' RACE. Data came from an Illumina HiSeq 2500. A second PCR of roughly 6 to 12 cycles was run with a J-beta primer mix and a sample-barcoded 5' primer. Each TCR beta cDNA molecule received a unique molecular identifier from a template-switch 5' adaptor carrying 12 random nucleotides. At least 3 million CDR3-containing paired-end reads were obtained from each sample. First-strand cDNA synthesis was performed from all RNA using the Mint cDNA synthesis kit, with priming by a TRBC-specific oligonucleotide. All cDNA was treated with uracil-DNA glycosylase and then went through a first 18-cycle PCR with the universal primers M1SS and BC2_uni_R. The authors' analysis ran thus. Normalization of each sample was performed by random selection of 1 million high-quality reads, each carrying a distinct molecular identifier. Instead of being binned into consensus sequences, reads with shared molecular identifiers were discarded. MiTCR, run with a Q25 quality threshold and the strictest error-elimination algorithm, handled CDR3 identification, clonotype clustering and error correction. A nonparametric unseen species model with Euler transformation was used to estimate lower-bound total TCR beta diversity. TCRdb took the public reads, trimmed them with fastp at Q25, ran MiXCR for clone calling and kept in-frame beta chains. Records with the same CDR3 protein are collapsed into one entry carrying the most frequent genes and DNA. The V and J calls were not made by the authors but by TCRdb's processing. The sample table shows over a million distinct CDR3 sequences, and roughly 59% are seen once. About 6.7% of the sample rests with the top ten.

Systemically healthy Caucasian individuals from Russia, 35 to 40 in total and aged about 6 to 100 years, were included as donors. Around 9.8 milliliters of peripheral blood were collected from each donor into EDTA-treated Vacutainer tubes. Ficoll-Paque density-gradient centrifugation was used to isolate PBMCs, with at least 7 million per sample. Trizol reagent was used to extract total RNA from PBMCs, with at least 5.5 micrograms per sample. For every donor, flow cytometry on a PBMC aliquot measured the percentage of naive CD45RAhigh/CD27high T cells. The chain is assembled from TRBV3-1 and TRBJ2-4; the D gene is possibly TRBD1 or TRBD2, with 5 bases matching each. The closer fit of TRBJ2-7 to the DNA end suggests the J call may be wrong. This sequence was found in a man between 18 and 29 years old in good health. The specimen sequenced was blood. The CDR3 amino acid sequence is: CASSQNGDHEQYF. Here is the DNA: TGTGCCAGCAGCCAAAATGGGGACCACGAGCAGTACTTC.